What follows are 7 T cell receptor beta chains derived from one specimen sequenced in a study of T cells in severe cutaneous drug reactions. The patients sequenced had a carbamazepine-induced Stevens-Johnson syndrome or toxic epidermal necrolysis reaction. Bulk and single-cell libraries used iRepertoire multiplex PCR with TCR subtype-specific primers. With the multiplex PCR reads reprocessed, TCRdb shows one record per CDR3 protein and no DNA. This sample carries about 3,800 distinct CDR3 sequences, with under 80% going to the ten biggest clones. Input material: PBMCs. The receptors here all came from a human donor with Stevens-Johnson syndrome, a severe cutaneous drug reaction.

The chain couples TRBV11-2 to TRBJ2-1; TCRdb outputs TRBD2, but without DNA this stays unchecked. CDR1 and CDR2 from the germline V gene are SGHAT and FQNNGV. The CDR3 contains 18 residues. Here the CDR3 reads CASSSQGGAGGRRNEQFF.

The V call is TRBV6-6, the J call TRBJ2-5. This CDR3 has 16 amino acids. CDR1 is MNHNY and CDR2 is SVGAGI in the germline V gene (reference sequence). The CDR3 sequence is CASSSPQGSIQETQYF.

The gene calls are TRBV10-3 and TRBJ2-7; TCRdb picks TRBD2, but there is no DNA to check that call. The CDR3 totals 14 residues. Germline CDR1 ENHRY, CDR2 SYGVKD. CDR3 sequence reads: CAIRETSPVGEQYF.

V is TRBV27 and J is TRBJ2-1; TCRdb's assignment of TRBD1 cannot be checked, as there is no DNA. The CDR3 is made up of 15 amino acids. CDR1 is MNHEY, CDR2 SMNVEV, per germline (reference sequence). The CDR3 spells CASSVGQGLYDEQFF.

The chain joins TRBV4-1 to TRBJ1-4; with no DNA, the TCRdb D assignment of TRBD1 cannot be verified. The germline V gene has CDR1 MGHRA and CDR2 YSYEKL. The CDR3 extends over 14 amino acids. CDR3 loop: CASSQNRGYEKLFF.

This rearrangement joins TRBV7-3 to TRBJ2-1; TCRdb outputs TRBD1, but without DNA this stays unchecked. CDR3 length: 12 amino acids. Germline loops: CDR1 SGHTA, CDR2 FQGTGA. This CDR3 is CASSLRENEQFF.

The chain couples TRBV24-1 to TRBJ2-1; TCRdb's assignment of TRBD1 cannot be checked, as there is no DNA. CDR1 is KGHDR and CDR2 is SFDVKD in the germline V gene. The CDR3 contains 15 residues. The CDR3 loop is CATRGPPGQDNEQFF.